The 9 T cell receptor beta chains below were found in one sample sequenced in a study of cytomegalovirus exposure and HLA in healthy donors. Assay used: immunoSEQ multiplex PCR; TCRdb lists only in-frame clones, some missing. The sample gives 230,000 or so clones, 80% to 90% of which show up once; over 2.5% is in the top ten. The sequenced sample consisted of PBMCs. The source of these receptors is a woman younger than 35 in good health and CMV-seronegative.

This CDR3 is CASSQDLAGSGTDTQYF. Written as DNA, the CDR3 is TGCGCCAGCAGCCAAGATTTGGCGGGGAGTGGCACAGATACGCAGTATTTT. The rearrangement uses TRBV4-1 and TRBJ2-3; D is perhaps TRBD2 (6 bases). This CDR3 has 17 amino acids. Deletions cut 0 bases from V and 1 base from J, with 14 bases between. Per the germline V gene, CDR1 is MGHRA and CDR2 is YSYEKL.

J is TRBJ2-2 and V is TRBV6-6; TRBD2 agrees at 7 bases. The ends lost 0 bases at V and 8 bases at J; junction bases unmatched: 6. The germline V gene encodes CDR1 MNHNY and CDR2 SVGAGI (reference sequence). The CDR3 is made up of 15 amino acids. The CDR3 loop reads CASSYSERDQGELFF. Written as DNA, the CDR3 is TGTGCCAGCAGTTACTCGGAGCGGGATCAAGGGGAGCTGTTTTTT.

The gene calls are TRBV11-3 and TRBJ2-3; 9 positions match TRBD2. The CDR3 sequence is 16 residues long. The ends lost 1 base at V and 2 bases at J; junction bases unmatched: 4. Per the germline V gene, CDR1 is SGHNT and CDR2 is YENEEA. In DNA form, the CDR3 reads TGTGCCAGCAGCTTAGGGCTAGCGGGGAACACAGATACGCAGTATTTT. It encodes CASSLGLAGNTDTQYF.

CDR3 DNA: TGTGCCAGCAGTTACTTTGGGGGGGCGGTCAATGAGCAGTTCTTC. Translating gives CASSYFGGAVNEQFF. The chain joins TRBV6-5 to TRBJ2-1; D is possibly TRBD2 (7 bases). This CDR3 comprises 15 residues. V was cut by 1 base and J by 6 bases, with 13 bases left in between. Germline V CDR1 and CDR2: MNHEY, SVGAGI.

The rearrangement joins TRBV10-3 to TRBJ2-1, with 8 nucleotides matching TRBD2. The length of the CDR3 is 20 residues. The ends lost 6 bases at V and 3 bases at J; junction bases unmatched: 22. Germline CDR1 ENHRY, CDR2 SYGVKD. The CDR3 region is CAISGLGSGDELKNYNEQFF. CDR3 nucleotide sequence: TGTGCCATCAGCGGCCTCGGTAGCGGGGACGAACTAAAAAACTACAATGAGCAGTTCTTC.

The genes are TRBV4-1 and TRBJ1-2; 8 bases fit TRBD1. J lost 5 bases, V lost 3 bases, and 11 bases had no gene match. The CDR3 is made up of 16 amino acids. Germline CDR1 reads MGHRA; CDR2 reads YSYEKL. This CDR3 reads CASSHPPDREIYGYTF. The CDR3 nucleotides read TGCGCCAGCAGCCACCCTCCGGACAGGGAAATTTATGGCTACACCTTC.

CDR3 sequence: CASSLLPPDRFSYEQYF. As DNA, the CDR3 is TGTGCCAGCAGTTTACTCCCCCCGGACAGATTTAGCTACGAGCAGTACTTC. The J gene is TRBJ2-7, the V gene TRBV27; TRBD1 is a possible D gene (6 bases). Per germline, CDR1 MNHEY and CDR2 SMNVEV (reference sequence). The CDR3 has 17 amino acids. The V end lost 2 bases, the J end lost 3 bases, and 20 bases lay between the germline ends.

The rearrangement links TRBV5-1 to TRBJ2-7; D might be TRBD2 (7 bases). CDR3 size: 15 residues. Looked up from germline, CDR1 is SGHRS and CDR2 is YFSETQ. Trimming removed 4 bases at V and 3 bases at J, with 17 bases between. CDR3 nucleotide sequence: TGCGCCAGCAGCCCCTCCCGGGGGGCAGGCTACGAGCAGTACTTC. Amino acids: CASSPSRGAGYEQYF.

The CDR3 loop reads CASSYTLAENTGELFF. The CDR3, as DNA: TGTGCCAGCAGTTATACGCTAGCGGAAAACACCGGGGAGCTGTTTTTT. The J gene is TRBJ2-2, the V gene TRBV6-5; 7 nucleotides line up with TRBD2. This CDR3 has 16 residues. V lost 3 bases, J lost 2 bases, and 6 bases stayed unmatched. CDR1 is MNHEY, CDR2 SVGAGI, per germline.